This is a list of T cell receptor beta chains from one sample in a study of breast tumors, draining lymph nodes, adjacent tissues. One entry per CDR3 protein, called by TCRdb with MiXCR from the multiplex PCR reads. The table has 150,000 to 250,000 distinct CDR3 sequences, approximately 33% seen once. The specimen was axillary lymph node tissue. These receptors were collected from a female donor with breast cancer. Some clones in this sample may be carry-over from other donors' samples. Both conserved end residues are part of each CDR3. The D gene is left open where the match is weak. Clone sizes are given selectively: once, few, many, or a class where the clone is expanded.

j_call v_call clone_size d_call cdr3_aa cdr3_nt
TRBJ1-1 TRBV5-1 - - CASSLNTGAGNTEAFF TGCGCCAGCAGCTTAAATACTGGGGCGGGGAACACTGAAGCTTTCTTT
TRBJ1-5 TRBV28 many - CAIRGAGSNQPQHF TGTGCCATCCGGGGGGCAGGGAGCAATCAGCCCCAGCATTTT
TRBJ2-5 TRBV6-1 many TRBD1 CASRGQAQETQYF TGTGCCAGCAGAGGACAGGCACAAGAGACCCAGTACTTC
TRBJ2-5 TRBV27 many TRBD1 CASRGQDQETQYF TGTGCCAGCAGGGGACAGGATCAAGAGACCCAGTACTTC
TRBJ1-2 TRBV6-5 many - CASSQNPDSSIYGYTF TGTGCCAGCAGCCAAAATCCCGACAGTTCAATCTATGGCTACACCTTC
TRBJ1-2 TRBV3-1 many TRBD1 CASRQTGGGYTF TGTGCCAGCAGACAGACAGGGGGCGGCTACACCTTC
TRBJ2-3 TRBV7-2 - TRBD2 CASGPTTSYFMPDPQYF TGTGCCAGCGGCCCGACGACTAGCTATTTTATGCCAGATCCGCAGTATTTT
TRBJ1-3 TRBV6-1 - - CASSEALASGNTIYF TGTGCCAGCAGTGAAGCGCTGGCGTCTGGAAACACCATATATTTT
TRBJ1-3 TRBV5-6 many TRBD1 CASSLSSGGFGGAGNTIYF TGTGCCAGCAGCCTGAGCTCAGGGGGCTTCGGGGGAGCTGGAAACACCATATATTTT
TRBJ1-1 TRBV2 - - CASSPRGQTEAFF TGTGCCAGCAGCCCCCGGGGGCAAACTGAAGCTTTCTTT
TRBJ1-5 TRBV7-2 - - CASSLTNNQPQHF TGTGCCAGCAGCTTGACGAACAATCAGCCCCAGCATTTC
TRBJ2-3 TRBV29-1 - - CSTGPGLVGGDTQYF TGCAGCACCGGGCCGGGGCTGGTGGGGGGAGATACGCAGTATTTT
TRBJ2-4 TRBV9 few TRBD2 CASSVGSGYSIQYF TGTGCCAGCAGCGTAGGTAGCGGGTATAGCATTCAGTACTTC
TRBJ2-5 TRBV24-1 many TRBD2 CATSDAPSGGTRETQYF TGTGCCACCAGTGACGCCCCTAGCGGGGGCACCAGAGAGACCCAGTACTTC
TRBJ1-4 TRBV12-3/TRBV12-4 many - CASTGAAATNEKLFF TGTGCCAGCACTGGGGCAGCCGCAACTAATGAAAAACTGTTTTTT
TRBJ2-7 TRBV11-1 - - CASSFYICSAAPGSYEQYF -
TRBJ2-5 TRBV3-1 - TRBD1 CASSPWDRGKETQYF TGTGCCAGCAGCCCATGGGACAGGGGGAAAGAGACCCAGTACTTC
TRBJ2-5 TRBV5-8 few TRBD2 CASSLWGKAGEETRYF TGTGCCAGCAGCTTGTGGGGCAAAGCGGGGGAAGAGACCCGGTACTTC
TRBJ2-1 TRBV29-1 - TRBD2 CSVEASGKGSYNEQFF TGCAGCGTTGAAGCTAGCGGGAAAGGCTCCTACAATGAGCAGTTCTTC
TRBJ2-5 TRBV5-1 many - CASNISPSGGYQETQYF TGCGCCAGCAACATAAGCCCCTCCGGGGGCTATCAAGAGACCCAGTACTTC
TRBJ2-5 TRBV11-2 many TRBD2 CASRPTSGRGETQYF TGTGCCAGCAGACCTACTAGCGGGAGAGGGGAGACCCAGTACTTC
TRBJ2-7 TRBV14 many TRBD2 CASSQERGGAYEQYF TGTGCCAGCAGCCAAGAACGCGGGGGGGCCTACGAGCAGTACTTC
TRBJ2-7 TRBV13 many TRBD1 CASSLHLGQVTYEQYF TGTGCCAGCAGCCTACATTTAGGACAGGTGACCTACGAGCAGTACTTC
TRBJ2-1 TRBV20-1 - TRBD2 CSAPRGTSGRHNEQLF TGCAGTGCTCCAAGGGGGACTAGCGGGAGACATAATGAGCAGCTCTTC